These 9 T cell receptor beta chains share one sample of origin, sequenced in a study of OX40 agonist ivuxolimab in advanced cancers. Sequencing used immunoSEQ multiplex PCR; TCRdb keeps in-frame clones, though not all of them. The sample records 60,000 to 90,000 clones, roughly three quarters being singletons. This material consisted of CD4+ or CD8+ T cells sorted from blood, taken in a trial of the OX40 agonist ivuxolimab. The receptors stem from an adult with an advanced solid tumor such as melanoma, head and neck, liver or kidney cancer.

The genes are TRBV2 and TRBJ2-7; D may be TRBD1 (5 bases). The V end lost 8 bases, the J end lost 9 bases, and 14 bases lay between the germline ends. CDR1 is SNHLY and CDR2 is FYNNEI in the germline V gene. The CDR3 length is 11 residues. The CDR3 reads CASQTARGQYF. The CDR3 DNA sequence: TGTGCCAGCCAGACAGCCCGCGGGCAGTACTTC.

The chain has TRBV18 and TRBJ1-3; D not resolved. Per germline, CDR1 KGHSH and CDR2 LQKENI. Trimming removed 5 bases from V and 2 bases from J, with 10 bases in between. CDR3 length: 14 residues. DNA of the CDR3: TGTGCCAGCTCAACGGATCTGGCTGGAAACACCATATATTTT. Its translation: CASSTDLAGNTIYF.

This clone was recorded once. The rearrangement links TRBV5-1 to TRBJ2-1; 10 positions agree with TRBD2. The germline V gene encodes CDR1 SGHRS and CDR2 YFSETQ. Trimming took 1 base from V and 12 from J; bases not matched to a gene: 4. The CDR3 loop spans 13 amino acids. The CDR3 loop is CASSLPSSGGQFF. CDR3 bases: TGCGCCAGCAGCTTGCCCTCTAGCGGGGGGCAGTTCTTC.

The rearrangement uses TRBV2 and TRBJ1-3; no clear D gene. V shed 0 bases and J shed 0 bases, with 6 bases lying between them. Germline CDR1 is SNHLY and CDR2 is FYNNEI. CDR3 length: 15 residues. CDR3 sequence (DNA): TGTGCCAGCAGTGAAGCTTGGTACTCTGGAAACACCATATATTTT. It translates to CASSEAWYSGNTIYF.

V is TRBV5-1 and J is TRBJ1-6, with D maybe TRBD1 (5 bases). Germline V gene sequence: CDR1 SGHRS, CDR2 YFSETQ. CDR3 length equals 15 residues. Trimming removed 3 bases at V and 7 bases at J, with 14 bases between. CDR3 sequence (DNA): TGCGCCAGCAGCTCACAGGACCCTGCGAATTCACCCCTCCACTTT. Translating gives CASSSQDPANSPLHF.

Details on this clone: The DNA is omitted, as the CDR3 cannot be located on it reliably, and the CDR3 follows TCRdb's listing. The chain has TRBV21-1 and TRBJ2-1. TRBV21-1 corresponds to a pseudogene. Ends included, the CDR3 has 16 residues. CDR3 amino acids: CASRVGKGILGNEQFF.

The chain uses TRBV28 and TRBJ1-4; 9 bases align to TRBD1. This CDR3 contains 16 residues. CDR1 and CDR2 from the germline V gene are MDHEN and SYDVKM. Trimming at V came to 5 bases and at J to 2 bases, leaving 6 bases not matched to a gene. The CDR3 DNA follows: TGTGCCAGCAGTCGACAGGGGACAGGGACTAATGAAAAACTGTTTTTT. Amino acid sequence: CASSRQGTGTNEKLFF.

The chain is built from TRBV2 and TRBJ2-7; no clear D. V lost 4 bases to trimming and J lost 0 bases, with 13 bases between them. This CDR3 spans 15 amino acids. In germline, CDR1 is SNHLY, CDR2 FYNNEI. CDR3 in amino acids: CASSARPLDSYEQYF. The CDR3 region has the DNA TGTGCCAGCAGTGCCCGTCCCCTCGACTCCTACGAGCAGTACTTC. The full variable domain, its missing parts supplied by reference TRBV2 and TRBJ2-7, is EPEVTQTPSHQVTQMGQEVILRCVPISNHLYFYWYRQILGQKVEFLVSFYNNEISEKSEIFDDQFSVERPDGSNFTLKIRSTKLEDSAMYFCASSARPLDSYEQYFGPGTRLTVT.

This clone was recorded a few times. The chain joins TRBV18 to TRBJ2-1, with D perhaps assigned TRBD1 or TRBD2 (5 bases each). Germline CDR1 reads KGHSH; CDR2 reads LQKENI. The CDR3 sequence is 17 residues long. The V gene lost 0 bases and the J gene lost 0 bases, with 12 bases spanning the gap. CDR3 sequence: CASSPPISGTSYNEQFF. CDR3 bases: TGTGCCAGCTCACCACCGATTTCAGGGACCTCCTACAATGAGCAGTTCTTC.